This T cell receptor (beta chain) was sequenced during a study of blood T cells in healthy people across ages. The CDR3 runs 16 residues. CDR1 and CDR2 from the germline V gene are DFQATT and SNEGSKA (reference sequence). Trimming stripped 6 bases from V and 0 bases from J, with 20 bases between. Next came a second PCR, run for 7 to 11 cycles, which used a sample-barcoded 5' primer along with a J-beta primer mix. TCRdb called the 5' RACE reads again in MiXCR, with one record for every CDR3 protein. The sample yields approximately 350,000 distinct CDR3 sequences, more than 45% seen once. Regarding this clonotype: A much bigger clone sits one base away, suggesting this may be a read error.

The sequence derives from a man in his fifties or sixties in good health. The chain combines TRBV20-1 with TRBJ1-2; D not resolved. Material for sequencing was blood. CDR3 coding DNA: TGCAGTGCCGAGGGCCCGAAATCATCAGCTAACTATGGCTACACCTTC. The encoded protein is CSAEGPKSSANYGYTF.